A single sample is the source of the 19 T cell receptor beta chains below, sequenced in a study of blood T cell repertoires in COVID-19. Libraries were prepared by immunoSEQ multiplex PCR; TCRdb keeps only in-frame clonotypes and omits some of them. The sample has under 65,000 clones; 75% to 90% are singletons. The sequencing sample was made of peripheral blood. The receptor source for this set is a man aged 60-69 years with COVID-19, enrolled during active disease.

J is TRBJ2-7 and V is TRBV27; TRBD1 matches at 9 bases. The CDR3 consists of 14 residues. CDR1 is MNHEY and CDR2 is SMNVEV in the germline V gene (reference sequence). J lost 4 bases, V lost 5 bases, and 6 bases had no gene match. CDR3 in amino acids: CASSPSGQGYEQYF. The DNA for the CDR3 is TGTGCCAGCAGTCCATCGGGACAGGGTTACGAGCAGTACTTC.

V and J are TRBV25-1 and TRBJ1-2; 7 bases match TRBD1. Germline assignment: CDR1 MGHDK and CDR2 SYGVNS. Germline trimming cut 6 bases from V and 1 base from J; bases unmatched to any gene: 5. The CDR3 has 14 amino acids. CDR3 in amino acids: CASSRDSVNYGYTF. In DNA form, the CDR3 reads TGTGCCAGCAGCAGGGACAGCGTTAACTATGGCTACACCTTC.

This clone was seen just once. The genes are TRBV28 and TRBJ1-5; D unclear. Germline loops: CDR1 MDHEN, CDR2 SYDVKM. The length of the CDR3 is 12 residues. Between the trimmed V and J ends, which lost 2 bases and 8 bases, there was a span of 7 bases. DNA for the CDR3: TGTGCCAGCAGTTTAGGGCAGAAGCCCCAGCATTTT. Encoded protein: CASSLGQKPQHF.

The V call is TRBV18, the J call TRBJ1-5, with 9 positions matching TRBD1. Germline loops: CDR1 KGHSH, CDR2 LQKENI. CDR3 size: 16 residues. J was trimmed by 5 bases and V by 6 bases; bases with no gene match: 11. CDR3 in DNA: TGTGCCAGCTCGGCTTCGGGGACAGGGAAAGATCAGCCCCAGCATTTT. Protein sequence: CASSASGTGKDQPQHF.

This chain joins TRBV4-2 and TRBJ2-7; tentatively, D is TRBD2 (7 bases). The CDR3 sequence is 16 residues long. Germline values: CDR1 LGHNA, CDR2 YNFKEQ. V was pared by 0 bases and J by 6 bases, with 18 bases between. The CDR3 DNA follows: TGTGCCAGCAGCCAAGAAGGGGGGGGAGTAGTAGGCGAGCAGTACTTC. Amino acids: CASSQEGGGVVGEQYF.

This clone was detected once. The chain combines TRBV2 with TRBJ2-5; D remains ambiguous. V was cut by 8 bases and J by 4 bases, with 14 bases left in between. The CDR3 is 13 amino acids. CDR1 and CDR2 (germline): SNHLY, FYNNEI. CDR3 region: CASSRWFGETQYF. Written as DNA, the CDR3 is TGTGCCAGCTCCCGGTGGTTCGGAGAGACCCAGTACTTC.

A single count supports this clone. The chain joins TRBV7-2 to TRBJ2-7; TRBD2 aligns across 14 bases. The CDR3 totals 17 residues. Germline V lookup: CDR1 SGHTA, CDR2 FQGNSA. V trimming: 5 bases; J trimming: 5 bases; junction bases outside the gene matches: 11. CDR3 DNA sequence: TGTGCCAGCAGCCTCGGGACTAGCGGGAGTAAGTTGCACGAGCAGTACTTC. Encoded protein: CASSLGTSGSKLHEQYF.

The chain couples TRBV4-1 to TRBJ2-3; 10 bases map to TRBD2. The V gene's germline CDR1 is MGHRA and CDR2 YSYEKL. This CDR3 has 17 residues. The ends lost 4 bases at V and 4 bases at J; junction bases unmatched: 11. CDR3 sequence (DNA): TGCGCCAGCAGCCTTATCCCGGGAGCGGGAGGGCCAGATACGCAGTATTTT. The encoded protein is CASSLIPGAGGPDTQYF.

The genes are TRBV6-5 and TRBJ1-2, with TRBD1 matching 8 bases. The CDR3 is 14 amino acids. V shed 5 bases and J 4 bases; nucleotides not matched to a gene: 6. Per germline, CDR1 MNHEY and CDR2 SVGAGI. CDR3 amino acids: CASSRTGTGYGYTF. DNA for the CDR3: TGTGCCAGCAGTCGGACAGGGACTGGCTATGGCTACACCTTC.

CDR3 nucleotides: TGTGCCACCAGCAGGAGGGGACAGTACAGAGAGACCCAGTACTTC. This codes for CATSRRGQYRETQYF. This rearrangement joins TRBV15 to TRBJ2-5, with 7 nucleotides matching TRBD1. The trim removed 3 bases at V and 4 bases at J, leaving 8 bases unmatched. This CDR3 spans 15 amino acids. CDR1 is LNHNV, CDR2 YYDKDF, per germline (reference sequence).

The chain joins TRBV10-3 to TRBJ1-4, with 7 nucleotides matching TRBD1. With 6 bases clipped from V and 8 bases from J, the junction kept 15 bases outside the gene matches. Germline CDR1 reads ENHRY; CDR2 reads SYGVKD. The CDR3 runs to 16 residues. DNA for the CDR3: TGTGCCATCAGCGACATGACAGGGCCAGCCAGGGAAAAACTGTTTTTT. Translation: CAISDMTGPAREKLFF.

The sample holds a few counts of this clone. The genes are TRBV5-1 and TRBJ2-1; 8 positions agree with TRBD2. CDR1 is SGHRS and CDR2 is YFSETQ in the germline V gene. The CDR3 contains 16 residues. Losses at the gene ends were 4 bases for V and 5 bases for J; bases not matched to a gene: 11. The CDR3 DNA reads TGCGCCAGCAGCCGACAACCTACTAGCGGCGACAATGAGCAGTTCTTC. It yields the protein CASSRQPTSGDNEQFF.

V gene TRBV9 combines with J gene TRBJ1-3; unclear D gene. The length of the CDR3 is 15 residues. Germline V gene lookup returns CDR1 SGDLS and CDR2 YYNGEE. The ends were cut back, 0 bases at V and 3 bases at J, with 10 bases in the middle. The CDR3 protein is CASSVGGRVGNTIYF. The DNA of the CDR3 is TGTGCCAGCAGCGTAGGAGGGAGGGTTGGAAACACCATATATTTT.

The chain links TRBV19 to TRBJ1-4, with no clear D. Germline-derived CDR1 and CDR2 are LNHDA and SQIVND (reference sequence). The V and J ends lost 3 bases and 0 bases respectively, with 17 bases between them. The CDR3 spans 18 residues. The CDR3 DNA reads TGTGCCAGTAGTATTAATGGAGGGAAACTTGCAACTAATGAAAAACTGTTTTTT. This encodes CASSINGGKLATNEKLFF.

This rearrangement joins TRBV6-5 to TRBJ2-3; D is possibly TRBD2 (7 bases). Trimming took 3 bases from V and 7 from J, leaving 14 bases between them. The germline V gene has CDR1 MNHEY and CDR2 SVGAGI. The CDR3 length is 14 residues. The CDR3 bases are TGTGCCAGCAGTTATAGCCGGGGGGCGAATACGCAGTATTTT. As protein: CASSYSRGANTQYF.

This sequence joins TRBV25-1 and TRBJ1-4; D is unresolved. Germline-derived CDR1 and CDR2 are MGHDK and SYGVNS. The CDR3 is made up of 15 amino acids. V was cut by 3 bases and J by 0 bases, with 8 bases left in between. The CDR3 nucleotides read TGTGCCAGCAGTGAGGCGGTGGCAACTAATGAAAAACTGTTTTTT. Amino acids: CASSEAVATNEKLFF.

The chain links TRBV27 to TRBJ1-6; 7 bases fit TRBD1. CDR3 length: 16 amino acids. With 3 bases clipped from V and 2 bases from J, the junction kept 4 bases outside the gene matches. Germline V gene lookup returns CDR1 MNHEY and CDR2 SMNVEV (reference sequence). The CDR3 spells CASSLRGLTYNSPLHF. CDR3 DNA sequence: TGTGCCAGCAGTTTGAGGGGGCTCACCTATAATTCACCCCTCCACTTT.

The chain is built from TRBV24-1 and TRBJ2-1, with D possibly matching TRBD2 (6 bases). The germline V gene encodes CDR1 KGHDR and CDR2 SFDVKD. V was clipped by 12 bases and J by 7 bases, with 18 bases between them. The CDR3 covers 13 residues. The CDR3 nucleotides read TGTGCCGCGTCATCCGGGGGAAGGAATGAGCAGTTCTTC. It specifies CAASSGGRNEQFF.

This chain uses TRBV5-4 with TRBJ2-7; 12 bases are a match to TRBD1. Germline-derived CDR1 and CDR2 are SGHNT and YYREEE (reference sequence). The CDR3 spans 14 residues. The V segment lost 3 bases and the J segment 5 bases; nucleotides outside the gene matches: 3. CDR3 nucleotide sequence: TGTGCCAGCAGCTGGGGACAGGGGGCACACGAGCAGTACTTC. Translated, it gives CASSWGQGAHEQYF.